Here is one T cell receptor (beta chain) with its context. What it binds is unknown. Other DNA sequences from this sample encode an identical CDR3 as well. The assay was immunoSEQ multiplex PCR, and TCRdb's table has in-frame clones only and misses some. The profile shows roughly 70,000 clones, approximately 90% of them singletons. This record belongs to a study of OX40 agonist ivuxolimab in advanced cancers. Background on the study: Three partial responders included one hepatocellular carcinoma patient and two cutaneous melanoma patients.

Notes on the study in general: Among the lowest peripheral clonal expansion occurred in 0.1-3.0 mg/kg partial responders.

The investigators sampled blood at baseline, at cycle 4 day 1, and at cycle 7 day 1. The sequence came from an adult with an advanced solid tumor such as melanoma, head and neck, liver or kidney cancer. The sequencing here drew on CD4+ or CD8+ T cells sorted from blood, taken in a trial of the OX40 agonist ivuxolimab.

The CDR3 DNA sequence: TGTGCCAGCAGCCAAGGTGTTTATGGCTACACCTTC. Its protein product is CASSQGVYGYTF. This chain connects TRBV14 to TRBJ1-2; D is undetermined. Deletions cut 1 base from V and 5 bases from J, with 5 bases between. The CDR3 consists of 12 residues. From germline, CDR1 is SGHDN and CDR2 FVKESK.